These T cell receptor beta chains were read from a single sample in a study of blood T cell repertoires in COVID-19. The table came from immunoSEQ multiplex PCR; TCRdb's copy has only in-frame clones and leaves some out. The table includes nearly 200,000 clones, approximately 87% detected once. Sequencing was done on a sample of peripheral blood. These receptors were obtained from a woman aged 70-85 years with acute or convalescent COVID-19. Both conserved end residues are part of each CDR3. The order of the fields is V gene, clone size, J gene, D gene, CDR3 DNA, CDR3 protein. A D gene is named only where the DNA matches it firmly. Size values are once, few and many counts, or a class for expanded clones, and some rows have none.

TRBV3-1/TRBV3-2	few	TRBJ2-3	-	TGTGCCAGCGAACCGAGGGTTCGGCGGGGCACAGATACGCAGTATTTT	CASEPRVRRGTDTQYF
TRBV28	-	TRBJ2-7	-	TGTGCCAGCAGCTCCCCGAGTATCTACGAGCAGTACTTC	CASSSPSIYEQYF
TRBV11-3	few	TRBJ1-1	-	TGTGCCAGCAGCTCCGACCACCGCAGTAGGGGCACTGAAGCTTTCTTT	CASSSDHRSRGTEAFF
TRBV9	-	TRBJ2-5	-	TGTGCCAGCAGCGTAGGGGGGGAAGGGACCCAGTACTTC	CASSVGGEGTQYF
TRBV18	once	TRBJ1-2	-	TGTGCCAGCTCACCATCGCGAGACATAACGGCGGGCTACACCTTC	CASSPSRDITAGYTF
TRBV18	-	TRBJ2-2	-	TGTGCCAGCTCACCACGGACACTAAACACCGGGGAGCTGTTTTTT	CASSPRTLNTGELFF
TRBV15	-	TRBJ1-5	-	TGTGCCACCAGCAGAGATGTGACAGCGGGGGCTGATCAGCCCCAGCATTTT	CATSRDVTAGADQPQHF
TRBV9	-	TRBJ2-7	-	TGTGCCAGCAGCGTAGAGATAGCGACACAGCAGTACTTC	CASSVEIATQQYF
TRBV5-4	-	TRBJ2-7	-	TGTGCCAGCAGCTTGGCCCTGCAGGGTTCCTACGAGCAGTACTTC	CASSLALQGSYEQYF
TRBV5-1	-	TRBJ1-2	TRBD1	TGCGCCAGCAGCTTAGCCCGGGACAGGACGAGCTATGGCTACACCTTC	CASSLARDRTSYGYTF
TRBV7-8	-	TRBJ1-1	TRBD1	TGTGCCAGCAGCTTGACAGGGCGAGATACTGAAGCTTTCTTT	CASSLTGRDTEAFF
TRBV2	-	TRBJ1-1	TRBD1	TGTGCCAGCAGGCAGACAGGGGGTGTTACTGAAGCTTTCTTT	CASRQTGGVTEAFF
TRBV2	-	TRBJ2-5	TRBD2	TGTGCCAGCAGTGAATTCGGGACTAGACAAGAGACCCAGTACTTC	CASSEFGTRQETQYF
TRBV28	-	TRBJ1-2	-	TGTGCCAGCAGTTTATTAGGCAGGGACTATGGCTACACCTTC	CASSLLGRDYGYTF
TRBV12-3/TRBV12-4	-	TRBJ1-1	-	TGTGCCAGCAGTCCCCAGGGTGTCACTGAAGCTTTCTTT	CASSPQGVTEAFF
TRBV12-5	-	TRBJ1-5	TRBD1	TGTGCTAGTGGTTTGAATATGGGACAGGGGAATCCCAGCAATCAGCCCCAGCATTTT	CASGLNMGQGNPSNQPQHF
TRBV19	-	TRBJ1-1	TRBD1	TGTGCCAGTAGTATAGACCGGACAGGTCGAGCTTTCTTT	CASSIDRTGRAFF
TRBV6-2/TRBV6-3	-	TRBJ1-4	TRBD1	TGTGCCAGCAGTAACCGGGACAGGAGAAATGAAAAACTGTTTTTT	CASSNRDRRNEKLFF
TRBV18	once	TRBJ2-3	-	TGTGCCAGCTCCCCAACTGGGGGCCTCTTCACAGATACGCAGTATTTT	CASSPTGGLFTDTQYF
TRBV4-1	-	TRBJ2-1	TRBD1	TGCGCCAGCAGCCAAGACGGAAAGGGGGCCAGCTCCTACAATGAGCAGTTCTTC	CASSQDGKGASSYNEQFF
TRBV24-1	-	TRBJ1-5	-	TGTGCCACCAGTGACAGGGCGGGCAATCAGCCCCAGCATTTT	CATSDRAGNQPQHF
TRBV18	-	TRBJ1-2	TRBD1	TGTGCCAGCTCCTACGACAGGGAAGCCTATGGCTACACCTTC	CASSYDREAYGYTF
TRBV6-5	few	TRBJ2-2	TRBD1	TGTGCCACCGCCCGGCAGGGGGCGACCGGGGAGCTGTTTTTT	CATARQGATGELFF
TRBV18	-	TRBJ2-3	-	TGTGCCAGCTCATTGTCTGGGGGCCAGCTCACAGATACGCAGTATTTT	CASSLSGGQLTDTQYF
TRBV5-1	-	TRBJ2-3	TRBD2	TGCGCCAGCAGGGGACTAGCGGGAGCAGATACGCAGTATTTT	CASRGLAGADTQYF
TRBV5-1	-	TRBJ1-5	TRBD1	TGCGCCAGCAGCTTGGGGGACAGAAATCAGCCCCAGCATTTT	CASSLGDRNQPQHF
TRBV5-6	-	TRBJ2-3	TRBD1	TGTGCCAGCAGCTTGGATGGACAGGCGAACGCAGATACGCAGTATTTT	CASSLDGQANADTQYF
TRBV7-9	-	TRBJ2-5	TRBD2	TGTGCCAGCAGCAGCGCCGGGGCGGGAGTAGGAGAGACCCAGTACTTC	CASSSAGAGVGETQYF
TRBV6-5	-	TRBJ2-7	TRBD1	TGTGCCAGCAGAAGACAGGGGCAAATCTACGAGCAGTACTTC	CASRRQGQIYEQYF
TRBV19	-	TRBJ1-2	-	TGTGCCAGTACGAAGACAGACTATGGCTACACCTTC	CASTKTDYGYTF
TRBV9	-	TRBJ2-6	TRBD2	TGTGCCAGCAGCGAAAGTGTTGGCGGGAGAACTGGGGCCAACGTCCTGACTTTC	CASSESVGGRTGANVLTF
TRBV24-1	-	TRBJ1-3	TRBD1	TGTGCCACCAGTGATCCGACAGGGGGAAAAAACACCATATATTTT	CATSDPTGGKNTIYF
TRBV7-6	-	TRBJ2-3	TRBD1	TGTGCCAGCAGCTTAGAGTCCAGGGGGGATACGCAGTATTTT	CASSLESRGDTQYF
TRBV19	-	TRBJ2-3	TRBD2	TGTGCCAGTACTACGACTAGCGGTCGGAAGGATACGCAGTATTTT	CASTTTSGRKDTQYF
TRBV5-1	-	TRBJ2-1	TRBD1	TGCGCCAGCAGCTTGGCCTCGGGACAGGGGGCGAGAGAGCAGTTCTTC	CASSLASGQGAREQFF
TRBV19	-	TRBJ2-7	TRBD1	TGTGCCAGTAGTTCCCCGACAGGGATCACCTACGAGCAGTACTTC	CASSSPTGITYEQYF
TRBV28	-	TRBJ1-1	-	TGTGCCAGCATAGGATACAGTCAAGCTTTCTTT	CASIGYSQAFF
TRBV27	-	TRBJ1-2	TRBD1	TGTGCCAGCAGACGACAGGGGGAGTATGGCTACACCTTC	CASRRQGEYGYTF
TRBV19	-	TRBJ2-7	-	TGTGCCAGTGGGGGCGGGGGCCACGAGCAGTACTTC	CASGGGGHEQYF
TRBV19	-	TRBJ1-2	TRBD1	TGTGCCAGTACCCCCGGACAGGGAAACTTAGGCGGCTACACCTTC	CASTPGQGNLGGYTF
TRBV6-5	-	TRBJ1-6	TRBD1	TGTGCCAGCAGACCCGGGACAGAAACGGCTTCACCCCTCCACTTT	CASRPGTETASPLHF
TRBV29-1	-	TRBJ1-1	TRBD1	TGCAGCGCTGACAGGGGAAACACTGAAGCTTTCTTT	CSADRGNTEAFF
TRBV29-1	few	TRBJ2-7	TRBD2	TGCAGCTCCGCGACTAGCGGGAGTTCTGGCGAGCAGTACTTC	CSSATSGSSGEQYF
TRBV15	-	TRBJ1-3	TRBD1	TGTGCCACCAGCGCCCGACAGGGGAGCAGTGGAAACACCATATATTTT	CATSARQGSSGNTIYF
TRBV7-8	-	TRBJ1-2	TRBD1	TGTGCCAGCAGCTTAGTAGAGGGGGCCAGAGGCTACACCTTC	CASSLVEGARGYTF
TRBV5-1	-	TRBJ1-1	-	TGCGCCAGCAGCCCTGGAAGCGGGGCCGGGGGAGCTTTCTTT	CASSPGSGAGGAFF
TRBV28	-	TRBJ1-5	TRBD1	TGTGCCAGCAGTTATATACAGGGGATTAATCAGCCCCAGCATTTT	CASSYIQGINQPQHF